The 27 T cell receptor beta chains presented below share a single source sample, sequenced in a study of regulatory T cells in long-lasting Graves disease. Construction of the TCR beta libraries employed iRepertoire HTBI primers in conjunction with Arm-PCR of CDR3 regions. Via MiXCR, TCRdb re-called the multiplex PCR reads, giving one row per CDR3 protein. The profile shows about 470,000 distinct CDR3 sequences, about 22% of them singletons. As to time point: persistent/refractory GD, antithyroid drugs over 5 years with positive TRAb. PBMC RNA was the source of the TCR library. The sample consisted of peripheral blood mononuclear cells (PBMCs), taken when the disease was refractory, from a patient treated with antithyroid drugs. These receptors were obtained from a female donor with Graves disease.

The sample holds a few counts of this clonotype. The V gene is TRBV6-1, the J gene TRBJ1-1; D ambiguous. CDR3 length: 15 amino acids. V was pared by 6 bases and J by 0 bases, with 14 bases between. Germline CDR1 MNHNS, CDR2 SASEGT. CDR3 sequence: CASRIRGDMNTEAFF. DNA of the CDR3: TGTGCCAGCAGGATCCGCGGGGATATGAACACTGAAGCTTTCTTT.

This chain uses TRBV28 with TRBJ2-4; 8 bases are a match to TRBD2. The assigned J gene may be wrong: the sequence end matches TRBJ2-1 better. CDR1 is MDHEN, CDR2 SYDVKM, per germline. This CDR3 region has 15 residues. CDR3 bases: TGTGCCAGCAGTTTAGGCGGGAGGCCCGCCAATGAGCAGTTCTTC. As protein: CASSLGGRPANEQFF.

The J gene is TRBJ1-2, the V gene TRBV7-9; 7 positions match TRBD1. Germline lookup yields CDR1 SEHNR and CDR2 FQNEAQ (reference sequence). V gave up 5 bases and J gave up 6 bases; unmatched junction bases: 15. This CDR3 has 16 amino acids. CDR3 in amino acids: CASSPQPHGQVNGYTF. The CDR3 nucleotides are TGTGCCAGCAGCCCTCAACCACACGGACAGGTTAATGGCTACACCTTC.

This clonotype was observed many times. This chain joins TRBV28 and TRBJ2-7, with 12 positions matching TRBD1. Trimming removed 3 bases from V and 6 bases from J; junction bases left unmatched: 6. The CDR3 spans 15 residues. Germline V gene lookup returns CDR1 MDHEN and CDR2 SYDVKM. CDR3 loop: CASSFRDRGLGEQYF. The CDR3 region has the DNA TGTGCCAGCAGTTTCCGGGACAGGGGGCTTGGCGAGCAGTACTTC.

This clonotype occurred many times. This rearrangement joins TRBV11-2 to TRBJ1-1; D may be TRBD1 (5 bases). The CDR3 loop spans 14 amino acids. Germline assignment: CDR1 SGHAT and CDR2 FQNNGV. The V end lost 3 bases, the J end lost 4 bases, and 12 bases lay between the germline ends. The CDR3 DNA is TGTGCCAGCAGCTTGATAGAAGGGGCCACTGAAGCTTTCTTT. It encodes CASSLIEGATEAFF.

There are many counts of this clonotype. The DNA of the CDR3 is TGTGCCAGCAGCTTTGAAAGGGGCACCTACGAGCAGTACTTC. This translates into CASSFERGTYEQYF. The chain carries TRBV11-1 and TRBJ2-7; D perhaps matches TRBD1 (5 bases). Per the germline V gene, CDR1 is SGHAT and CDR2 is FQDESV (reference sequence). V lost 3 bases to trimming and J lost 2 bases, with 11 bases between them. The CDR3 runs 14 residues.

Many counts were recorded for this clonotype. CDR3 bases: TGTGCCAGCAGCCCCCCGGGAGCCGTGGACACTGAAGCTTTCTTT. Residues: CASSPPGAVDTEAFF. The chain joins TRBV3-1 to TRBJ1-1; D is uncertain. The germline V and J ends were trimmed by 4 bases and 3 bases, with 15 bases remaining between them. Germline V gene lookup returns CDR1 LGHDT and CDR2 YNNKEL (reference sequence). The CDR3 totals 15 residues.

The chain uses TRBV11-2 and TRBJ2-2; 7 bases align to TRBD1. The CDR3 contains 19 residues. V trimming: 2 bases; J trimming: 0 bases; junction bases outside the gene matches: 12. Germline CDR1 is SGHAT and CDR2 is FQNNGV. This CDR3 is CASSLSGGGVQTNTGELFF. In DNA, the CDR3 is TGTGCCAGCAGCTTATCAGGGGGTGGGGTACAGACGAACACCGGGGAGCTGTTTTTT. The full variable domain, rest sourced from reference TRBV11-2 and TRBJ2-2, is EAGVAQSPRYKIIEKRQSVAFWCNPISGHATLYWYQQILGQGPKLLIQFQNNGVVDDSQLPKDRFSAERLKGVDSTLKIQPAKLEDSAVYLCASSLSGGGVQTNTGELFFGEGSRLTVL.

This clonotype was seen more than once but under ten times. The V call is TRBV10-3, the J call TRBJ2-7; D not resolved. The CDR3 length is 12 residues. CDR1 and CDR2 (germline): ENHRY, SYGVKD. The V and J ends lost 4 bases and 5 bases respectively, with 9 bases between them. This CDR3 is CAISGDSNEQYF. For the CDR3, the DNA is TGTGCCATCAGTGGAGATAGTAACGAGCAGTACTTC.

The chain carries TRBV5-1 and TRBJ2-7; maybe TRBD1 (6 bases). Trimming removed 1 base at V and 3 bases at J, with 11 bases between. The CDR3 covers 14 residues. Per the germline V gene, CDR1 is SGHRS and CDR2 is YFSETQ. CDR3 region: CASSLNAGDYEQYF. The CDR3 coding sequence is TGCGCCAGCAGCTTGAATGCAGGGGACTACGAGCAGTACTTC.

Only a few counts were recorded for this clonotype. The V call is TRBV7-9, the J call TRBJ1-1; possible D gene TRBD1, 5 bases. Germline V CDR1 and CDR2: SEHNR, FQNEAQ (reference sequence). The germline V and J ends were trimmed by 6 bases and 0 bases, with 14 bases remaining between them. The CDR3 covers 15 residues. This CDR3 reads CASSGGTGMNTEAFF. Written as DNA, the CDR3 is TGTGCCAGCAGTGGTGGGACGGGGATGAACACTGAAGCTTTCTTT.

The chain carries TRBV5-1 and TRBJ2-3; the match to TRBD1 covers 9 bases. Trimming took 2 bases from V and 4 from J; bases not matched to a gene: 14. The CDR3 length is 18 residues. The germline V gene has CDR1 SGHRS and CDR2 YFSETQ. The CDR3 sequence: CASSFAPGTGFTSDTQYF. Here the CDR3 DNA reads TGCGCCAGCAGCTTCGCCCCCGGGACAGGGTTCACCTCAGATACGCAGTATTTT.

The rearrangement joins TRBV20-1 to TRBJ1-5; no firm D call. V lost 3 bases and J 7 bases, leaving 19 bases between the germline ends. The CDR3 contains 15 residues. Germline-derived CDR1 and CDR2 are DFQATT and SNEGSKA (reference sequence). The CDR3 nucleotides are TGCAGTGCTAGCCCCGGGCAGGCCTTGGGGCAGCCCCAGCATTTT. The encoded protein is CSASPGQALGQPQHF.

Notes on this clonotype: A much larger clone lies one base from this, so it may be a read error. The rearrangement links TRBV2 to TRBJ1-1; D possibly corresponds to TRBD1 (5 bases). V was trimmed by 3 bases and J by 8 bases, leaving 7 bases between them. Germline V CDR1 and CDR2: SNHLY, FYNNEI. This CDR3 has 11 residues. The CDR3 nucleotides are TGTGCCAGCAGTGATTGGACAGAAGCTTTCTTT. Protein sequence: CASSDWTEAFF.

This chain uses TRBV20-1 with TRBJ1-5, with 7 bases fitting TRBD1. Germline V gene sequence: CDR1 DFQATT, CDR2 SNEGSKA (reference sequence). V dropped 6 bases and J dropped 7; count of bases not matched to a gene: 6. The CDR3 is made up of 12 amino acids. CDR3 amino acids: CSANRGDQPQHF. DNA of the CDR3: TGCAGTGCCAACAGGGGAGACCAGCCCCAGCATTTT.

This clonotype was seen ten or more times. The chain employs TRBV5-1 and TRBJ1-4; 8 bases fit TRBD1. Per the germline V gene, CDR1 is SGHRS and CDR2 is YFSETQ. The CDR3 consists of 12 residues. V trimming: 3 bases; J trimming: 10 bases; junction bases outside the gene matches: 2. The CDR3 sequence is CASSSGTGKLFF. The DNA for the CDR3 is TGCGCCAGCAGCTCCGGGACAGGAAAACTGTTTTTT.

This clonotype has more than one count but fewer than ten. The rearrangement links TRBV2 to TRBJ1-1, with D possibly being TRBD1 (6 bases). Trimming removed 2 bases at V and 4 bases at J, with 17 bases between. CDR3 size: 16 residues. Germline V gene data show CDR1 as SNHLY and CDR2 as FYNNEI. CDR3 region: CASSESPRGVGTEAFF. DNA for the CDR3: TGTGCCAGCAGTGAATCCCCCAGGGGCGTAGGCACTGAAGCTTTCTTT.

This clonotype was counted ten times or more. CDR3 bases: TGCGCCAGCAGCCGGGGGAATGGCTACACCTTC. It yields the protein CASSRGNGYTF. The chain links TRBV4-1 to TRBJ1-2; D may be TRBD1 (5 bases). This CDR3 is built from 11 residues. CDR1 is MGHRA and CDR2 is YSYEKL in the germline V gene. Trimming stripped 4 bases from V and 6 bases from J, with 6 bases between.

This clonotype was seen ten or more times. This chain connects TRBV7-9 to TRBJ1-2; D unresolved. Trimming removed 1 base at V and 2 bases at J, with 17 bases between. CDR3 size: 17 residues. Germline V lookup: CDR1 SEHNR, CDR2 FQNEAQ (reference sequence). In nucleotides, the CDR3 is TGTGCCAGCAGCTTAGTTGTCAGACAAGATGGAAACTATGGCTACACCTTC. It encodes CASSLVVRQDGNYGYTF.

This clonotype was seen a handful of times. The chain combines TRBV6-1 with TRBJ2-2; possible D gene TRBD1, 5 bases. CDR3 length: 14 residues. Trimming shortened V by 8 bases and J by 2 bases, and 12 bases separated the two germline ends. The germline gives CDR1 MNHNS, CDR2 SASEGT. CDR3 amino acids: CASWQGGNTGELFF. The DNA of the CDR3 is TGTGCCAGCTGGCAGGGTGGAAACACCGGGGAGCTGTTTTTT.

CDR3 sequence reads: CASSWGGAVDTQYF. The CDR3 bases are TGTGCCAGCAGTTGGGGGGGGGCAGTCGATACGCAGTATTTT. This sequence joins TRBV11-2 and TRBJ2-3; maybe TRBD2 (7 bases). The CDR3 has 14 amino acids. Germline-derived CDR1 and CDR2 are SGHAT and FQNNGV. V gave up 6 bases and J gave up 6 bases, with 16 bases separating them.

V and J are TRBV6-1 and TRBJ1-5; 7 bases agree with TRBD1. The V and J ends lost 5 bases and 5 bases, in that order; junction bases with no gene match: 9. This CDR3 has 15 amino acids. In germline, CDR1 is MNHNS, CDR2 SASEGT. The DNA of the CDR3 is TGTGCCAGCAGTAGTGACAGGGAAGGAGATCAGCCCCAGCATTTT. Its translation is CASSSDREGDQPQHF.

About this clonotype itself: One junction end does not reproduce the germline sequence, and a read error may be involved. The chain links TRBV7-2 to TRBJ1-2; D remains unclear. Germline CDR1 SGHTA, CDR2 FQGNSA. The CDR3 extends over 13 amino acids. In DNA form, the CDR3 reads TGTGCCGGCAGCCGTTACAACAACTATGGCTACACCTTC. It yields the protein CAGSRYNNYGYTF. Full variable domain (outside the CDR3, taken from reference TRBV7-2 and TRBJ1-2): GAGVSQSPSNKVTEKGKDVELRCDPISGHTALYWYRQSLGQGLEFLIYFQGNSAPDKSGLPSDRFSAERTGGSVSTLTIQRTQQEDSAVYLCAGSRYNNYGYTFGSGTRLTVV.

This rearrangement joins TRBV6-2 or TRBV6-3 to TRBJ2-2; the D gene is possibly TRBD1 (6 bases). Germline V gene data show CDR1 as MNHEY and CDR2 as SVGEGT. CDR3 length: 15 amino acids. Trimming left V 5 bases short and J 5 bases short, with 15 bases between. The CDR3 DNA reads TGTGCCAGCAGTAGCCCTATAGGACAGACCGGGGAGCTGTTTTTT. It specifies CASSSPIGQTGELFF.

A word on this clonotype: This clone may be a read error of a much larger clone one base away. The rearrangement joins TRBV20-1 to TRBJ1-2, with 9 bases that match TRBD1. CDR1 is DFQATT and CDR2 is SNEGSKA in the germline V gene (reference sequence). This CDR3 comprises 16 residues. The CDR3 bases are TGCAGTGTGGTGGGGGGATGGGACAGGGACGACTATGGCTACGCCTTC. Its protein product is CSVVGGWDRDDYGYAF.

In its sample, this clonotype was seen many times. The chain recombines TRBV6-2 or TRBV6-3 with TRBJ1-1; unclear D gene. Trimming shortened V by 2 bases and J by 5 bases, and 9 bases separated the two germline ends. Germline lookup yields CDR1 MNHEY and CDR2 SVGEGT. This CDR3 is built from 13 residues. The DNA of the CDR3 is TGTGCCAGCAGTTACGACGGCAGTACTGAAGCTTTCTTT. Translated: CASSYDGSTEAFF.

This clonotype was seen many times. The CDR3 nucleotides read TGTGCCAGCAGTTTATTAGGAGACATGAACACTGAAGCTTTCTTT. Residues: CASSLLGDMNTEAFF. V is TRBV28 and J is TRBJ1-1, with D uncertain. The V end lost 1 base, the J end lost 0 bases, and 9 bases lay between the germline ends. Germline CDR1 and CDR2: MDHEN and SYDVKM. The CDR3 contains 15 residues.